This T cell receptor beta chain was captured in a study of human T cells and chemical hapten exposure. Whole-study context: Researchers reported sensitizing a roughly 2 cm by roughly 2 cm upper inner arm skin site with 2% DPC. Patch tests applied 0.01% DPC to the upper back, read at 6 days.

Original processing methods: From approximately 20,000 to 700,000 TCRs were found per sample, with a median of about 100,000. TCRdb used MiXCR to reprocess the RACE reads, holding one entry per CDR3 protein. These V and J calls rely on TCRdb rather than the paper's analysis. Of some 81,000 distinct CDR3 sequences listed, around a tenth are singletons. This CDR3 is built from 13 residues. CDR1 is SGHVS and CDR2 is FNYEAQ in the germline V gene. Deletions cut 4 bases from V and 5 bases from J, with 8 bases between. Time point denoted: patch test 2, 6 weeks after DPC sensitization. Treatment described: therapeutic diphenylcyclopropenone sensitization with weekly scalp DPC. Investigators collected blood before applying each patch test.

Sequencing was performed on whole blood, taken in connection with sensitization to the hapten diphenylcyclopropenone (DPC). The TCR comes from a man younger than 35 with alopecia areata. Some clones in this sample may be carry-over from other donors' samples. V gene TRBV7-6 combines with J gene TRBJ2-2; D perhaps matches TRBD1 (6 bases). CDR3 region: CASSSRGTGELFF. The CDR3 nucleotides read TGTGCCAGCAGCTCGAGGGGGACCGGGGAGCTGTTTTTT.